The clone carrying this TCR beta chain was counted a few times. Its antigen remains unknown. Two oligonucleotides, mixed equimolar, formed the beta constant-region primer covering TRBC1 and TRBC2. The ligated cDNA underwent four PCR rounds using SP2 and nested alpha and beta constant-region primers. TCRdb re-derived calls from the UMI-ligation and nested PCR reads in MiXCR, one entry per CDR3 protein. The table has roughly 80,000 distinct CDR3 sequences, 9% seen once. The data belong to a study of naive and memory T cell subsets. CMV status came from CD4+ IFNgamma after overnight CMV lysate stimulation. The CDR3 is 13 amino acids. Germline V gene data show CDR1 as SQVTM and CDR2 as ANQGSEA. Germline trimming cut 4 bases from V and 5 bases from J; bases unmatched to any gene: 6. Study-level results: From naive to CM, EM and EMRA, diversity decreased and Gini increased.

The chain is built from TRBV29-1 and TRBJ2-3; 7 bases agree with TRBD2. Sequencing used naive CD8+ T cells from blood. This clonotype was sampled from a human donor in good health. CDR3 sequence: CSVGTWGGDTQYF. As DNA, the CDR3 is TGCAGCGTTGGGACCTGGGGGGGAGATACGCAGTATTTT.